This T cell receptor (beta chain) is from a study of blood T cell repertoires in COVID-19 (dated by TCRdb to 2020 to 2021). Study-level background: Samples covering the acute and convalescent phases of COVID-19 were provided by collaborators in the United States, Italy and Spain. The samples were drawn from the first 160 participants of the ongoing ImmuneRACE study and from 950 to 1,500 subjects provided by 6 global collaborators. The repertoires were released in a freely available public database meant as a resource for research on the immune response to SARS-CoV-2. The material from the prospective study consisted of cDNA or gDNA derived from T cells, B-cell-depleted T cells, or PBMCs. Where HLA class I and class II types were available, the types were taken from metadata supplied by the sample provider, not from assay-based typing. A de-identified subject ID, COVID-19 status, age in years and sex were almost always included in the sample metadata. The dataset comprised deeply sampled blood TCRbeta repertoires from subjects exposed to, actively infected with, or recovered from COVID-19.

The CDR3 runs 15 residues from the cysteine to the phenylalanine. The only DNA kept is the CDR3, 45 bases in frame from the first base. The germline V gene provides CDR1 SGHTA and CDR2 FQGNSA. V and J lose 7 bases and 5 bases, and a span of 20 bases separates them. Summary of the overall study and its limitations: How much clinical and demographic metadata was included differed by source and by participant, and the metadata was provided uncurated.

As for this clone: Its target antigen remains unknown. Base qualities are not provided; no much larger clone lies one nucleotide away.

One collaborating source in Seattle enrolled patients while the patients were actively infected and followed the patients over time throughout the course of disease. The collaborating institutions used their own protocols to collect whole blood in K2EDTA tubes. For TCRbeta analysis, collaborators shipped samples in one of three forms: frozen whole blood, isolated PBMCs, or DNA extracted from either of those sample types. TCRbeta CDR3 regions were amplified from genomic DNA by means of the immunoSEQ Assay, a bias-controlled multiplex PCR. Per the source publication's procedure: The number of nucleated cells in each sample was estimated by amplification of reference gene primers within the assay. To quantify the absolute abundance of each unique TCRbeta CDR3 rearrangement, sequence reads were collapsed and filtered. For each sample, productive Simpson clonality was calculated by taking the square root of Simpson's diversity index across productive rearrangements. TCRdb holds this immuneACCESS table with in-frame rearrangements only. Some clones are missing; in checked studies, unresolved V genes explain under half, and the rest has no known cause. The DNA was the basis for D and trimming; V, J and clone size are from that table. The sample includes approximately 250,000 clones, with 65% to 90% observed a single time. The ten largest clones add up to less than 6.5% of the sample.

The sample was peripheral blood. This clonotype originated in a man in his fifties with COVID-19, enrolled during active disease. The chain links TRBV7-2 with TRBJ2-5; TRBD2 is a weak D gene call, 6 bases matching. The CDR3 is CASNPGVGTKETQYF. The DNA sequence follows: TGTGCCAGCAACCCGGGGGTTGGTACAAAGGAGACCCAGTACTTC.